These 22 T cell receptor beta chains share one sample of origin, sequenced in a study of blood T cell repertoires in COVID-19. Sequencing used immunoSEQ multiplex PCR; TCRdb keeps in-frame clones, though not all of them. Counted here are roughly 69,000 clones, more than 75% occurring once; the ten biggest clones make up 12% to 15%. Sequenced: peripheral blood. The source of these receptors is a man between 60 and 75 years old with COVID-19, enrolled during active disease.

This sequence joins TRBV21-1 and TRBJ2-7; TRBD1, as called in the table, went unchecked against the DNA. TRBV21-1 represents a pseudogene. The CDR3 is 14 amino acids. For the CDR3, the DNA is TGTGCCAGCGGTCATAAGGGGAAAACCTACGAGCAGTACTTC. This translates into CASGHKGKTYEQYF.

The gene calls are TRBV16 and TRBJ2-3; 7 bases agree with TRBD1. The CDR3 has 15 amino acids. Germline lookup yields CDR1 KGHSY and CDR2 FQNENV. Trimming at V came to 6 bases and at J to 4 bases, leaving 10 bases not matched to a gene. The CDR3 loop is CASSRQGEVPDTQYF. The CDR3 nucleotides read TGTGCCAGCAGTCGACAGGGAGAAGTCCCAGATACGCAGTATTTT.

The chain couples TRBV6-5 to TRBJ2-2; no reliable D call. V was pared by 0 bases and J by 5 bases, with 4 bases between. Germline V gene data show CDR1 as MNHEY and CDR2 as SVGAGI. This CDR3 comprises 13 residues. The CDR3 reads CASSYSRTGELFF. CDR3 in DNA: TGTGCCAGCAGTTACTCCCGGACCGGGGAGCTGTTTTTT.

This clone was counted between two and nine times. The rearrangement joins TRBV5-5 to TRBJ1-2; D possibly corresponds to TRBD1 (5 bases). Trimming shortened V by 0 bases and J by 4 bases, and 13 bases separated the two germline ends. The CDR3 is made up of 15 amino acids. Germline CDR1 SGHKS, CDR2 YYEKEE (reference sequence). CDR3 amino acids: CASSLATGESYGYTF. CDR3 DNA sequence: TGTGCCAGCAGCTTGGCTACGGGGGAGAGCTATGGCTACACCTTC.

This clone occurred once. Its ends do not fully match the called genes, so a read error is possible. The rearrangement joins TRBV10-1 to TRBJ1-1; 8 bases are shared with TRBD1. This CDR3 is built from 12 residues. Germline V lookup: CDR1 WNHNN, CDR2 SYGVQD (reference sequence). The CDR3 DNA is TGCGCCAGCAGTGAGGGACAGGGTGAAACTTTCTTT. It encodes CASSEGQGETFF.

This rearrangement joins TRBV5-6 to TRBJ2-2; possible D gene TRBD1, 5 bases. Germline CDR1 and CDR2: SGHDT and YYEEEE. The CDR3 totals 14 residues. V lost 4 bases to trimming and J lost 4 bases, with 11 bases between them. The CDR3 DNA is TGTGCCAGCAGCCGTGGCAGGGCCACCGGGGAGCTGTTTTTT. Its protein product is CASSRGRATGELFF.

Written as DNA, the CDR3 is TGTGCCAGCAGCCTCCAACTGAATAATGAAAAACTGTTTTTT. Amino acid sequence: CASSLQLNNEKLFF. The chain links TRBV9 to TRBJ1-4, with unresolved D. Germline-derived CDR1 and CDR2 are SGDLS and YYNGEE. The CDR3 contains 14 residues. V shed 4 bases and J shed 4 bases, with 11 bases lying between them.

The CDR3 loop reads CASSFPPGNTEAFF. The CDR3 nucleotides are TGTGCCAGCAGCTTTCCCCCCGGGAACACTGAAGCTTTCTTT. The V and J genes are TRBV7-9 and TRBJ1-1; the D is unclear. The CDR3 is 14 residues long. V lost 3 bases and J lost 1, with 9 bases in between. Germline V gene lookup returns CDR1 SEHNR and CDR2 FQNEAQ (reference sequence).

The rearrangement links TRBV19 to TRBJ1-5; 8 bases align to TRBD1. With V trimmed by 6 bases and J by 7 bases, 8 bases remained unmatched. Germline values: CDR1 LNHDA, CDR2 SQIVND (reference sequence). The CDR3 contains 14 residues. The CDR3: CASSRQGARQPQHF. The CDR3 DNA is TGTGCCAGTAGCAGGCAGGGGGCGAGGCAGCCCCAGCATTTT. The variable domain in full, with the rest retrieved from reference TRBV19 and TRBJ1-5, is DGGITQSPKYLFRKEGQNVTLSCEQNLNHDAMYWYRQDPGQGLRLIYYSQIVNDFQKGDIAEGYSVSREKKESFPLTVTSAQKNPTAFYLCASSRQGARQPQHFGDGTRLSIL.

This clone is a singleton in its sample. This chain links TRBV4-1 with TRBJ1-5; the D gene is possibly TRBD1 (5 bases). This CDR3 is built from 15 residues. CDR1 and CDR2 (germline): MGHRA, YSYEKL. Trimming took off 0 bases at V and 9 bases at J, with 15 bases between the two ends. Here the CDR3 DNA reads TGCGCCAGCAGCCAAGAAGGGACGGGGGGGTGGCCCCAGCATTTT. Its protein is CASSQEGTGGWPQHF.

This sequence joins TRBV6-6 and TRBJ2-7; D might be TRBD2 (5 bases). V lost 0 bases and J 3 bases, leaving 15 bases between the germline ends. The CDR3 is 16 residues long. The germline V gene has CDR1 MNHNY and CDR2 SVGAGI (reference sequence). CDR3 sequence: CASSYSISLADYEQYF. The CDR3 coding sequence is TGTGCCAGCAGTTACTCGATATCCCTAGCTGACTACGAGCAGTACTTC.

The chain uses TRBV11-3 and TRBJ2-4; D is unclear. The germline V and J ends were trimmed by 3 bases and 0 bases, with 6 bases remaining between them. The V gene's germline CDR1 is SGHNT and CDR2 YENEEA. The CDR3 is 14 amino acids. CDR3 amino acids: CASSFTVAKNIQYF. In DNA form, the CDR3 reads TGTGCCAGCAGCTTCACTGTAGCCAAAAACATTCAGTACTTC.

This clone was seen only a few times. The chain uses TRBV5-1 and TRBJ2-7, with TRBD1 matching over 8 bases. This CDR3 is built from 15 residues. CDR1 is SGHRS and CDR2 is YFSETQ in the germline V gene. The V gene end was trimmed by 4 bases and the J gene end by 3 bases; junction bases not matched to a gene: 9. The CDR3 is CASSAAGGFDYEQYF. In DNA form, the CDR3 reads TGCGCCAGCAGCGCCGCAGGGGGCTTCGACTACGAGCAGTACTTC.

The rearrangement uses TRBV19 and TRBJ2-3; TRBD2 aligns across 11 bases. The CDR3 is 16 amino acids. Germline trimming cut 4 bases from V and 6 bases from J; bases unmatched to any gene: 9. From germline, CDR1 is LNHDA and CDR2 SQIVND (reference sequence). The CDR3, as DNA: TGTGCCAGTAGTAGAGAACTAGCGGGGGCAGGGGATACGCAGTATTTT. Its translation is CASSRELAGAGDTQYF.

This clone was detected a few times. The chain is built from TRBV11-2 and TRBJ2-3; 12 positions agree with TRBD2. The germline CDR1 and CDR2 sequences are SGHAT and FQNNGV. V trimming: 1 base; J trimming: 3 bases; junction bases outside the gene matches: 2. The CDR3 is 16 residues long. The CDR3 is CASSLGLAGATDTQYF. The CDR3 region has the DNA TGTGCCAGCAGCTTAGGACTAGCGGGGGCTACAGATACGCAGTATTTT.

The CDR3 DNA is TGTGCCAGTATCACTCAGGGGTTGACTGAAGCTTTCTTT. The encoded protein is CASITQGLTEAFF. The V and J genes are TRBV19 and TRBJ1-1; D is possibly TRBD1 (6 bases). V was clipped by 7 bases and J by 5 bases, with 14 bases between them. Germline V gene sequence: CDR1 LNHDA, CDR2 SQIVND (reference sequence). CDR3 length: 13 amino acids. Using reference TRBV19 and TRBJ1-1 for the parts outside the CDR3, the full variable domain is DGGITQSPKYLFRKEGQNVTLSCEQNLNHDAMYWYRQDPGQGLRLIYYSQIVNDFQKGDIAEGYSVSREKKESFPLTVTSAQKNPTAFYLCASITQGLTEAFFGQGTRLTVV.

This chain uses TRBV7-9 with TRBJ1-4, with 7 bases aligning to TRBD1. J was trimmed by 7 bases and V by 1 base; bases with no gene match: 6. The CDR3 consists of 15 residues. Germline-derived CDR1 and CDR2 are SEHNR and FQNEAQ (reference sequence). Written as DNA, the CDR3 is TGTGCCAGCAGCTTAGGACAGGGTGGTTTTGAAAAACTGTTTTTT. This translates into CASSLGQGGFEKLFF.

The V gene is TRBV12-3 or TRBV12-4, the J gene TRBJ1-1; D is possibly TRBD1 (6 bases). Trimming took 5 bases from V and 8 from J, leaving 12 bases between them. This CDR3 has 12 residues. CDR3 coding DNA: TGTGCCAGCAGTCCGGACAGTCCAGAAGCTTTCTTT. This encodes CASSPDSPEAFF.

This sequence joins TRBV11-2 and TRBJ1-4, with D tentatively TRBD1 (6 bases). V was pared by 1 base and J by 6 bases, with 15 bases between. This CDR3 has 16 amino acids. From germline, CDR1 is SGHAT and CDR2 FQNNGV. The CDR3 DNA reads TGTGCCAGCAGCTTAGTGGGGGGGGCAGGATATGAAAAACTGTTTTTT. Residues: CASSLVGGAGYEKLFF. The complete variable domain, with remaining parts taken from reference TRBV11-2 and TRBJ1-4, reads EAGVAQSPRYKIIEKRQSVAFWCNPISGHATLYWYQQILGQGPKLLIQFQNNGVVDDSQLPKDRFSAERLKGVDSTLKIQPAKLEDSAVYLCASSLVGGAGYEKLFFGSGTQLSVL.

This chain connects TRBV9 to TRBJ1-3; D remains ambiguous. The CDR3 is 17 amino acids. V gave up 2 bases and J gave up 4 bases, with 19 bases separating them. Germline assignment: CDR1 SGDLS and CDR2 YYNGEE. The CDR3 DNA sequence: TGTGCCAGCAGCGTTTCTTCTGGGAGGGCCATCGGAAACACCATATATTTT. Translated, it gives CASSVSSGRAIGNTIYF.

This clone was seen a few times. The chain carries TRBV28 and TRBJ1-5; perhaps TRBD1 as D (5 bases). Germline V gene sequence: CDR1 MDHEN, CDR2 SYDVKM. The germline V and J ends were trimmed by 10 bases and 9 bases, with 19 bases remaining between them. This CDR3 is built from 13 residues. The CDR3, as DNA: TGTGCCACCAAATTGGAGGGGTGGAGGCCCCAGCATTTT. Its protein is CATKLEGWRPQHF.

The chain recombines TRBV27 with TRBJ2-7; TRBD1 matches 9 bases. The CDR3 is made up of 14 amino acids. V trimming: 6 bases; J trimming: 3 bases; junction bases outside the gene matches: 6. The V gene's germline CDR1 is MNHEY and CDR2 SMNVEV (reference sequence). As DNA, the CDR3 is TGTGCCAGCAGGGTGGACAGGGGTCACTACGAGCAGTACTTC. Translated, it gives CASRVDRGHYEQYF.